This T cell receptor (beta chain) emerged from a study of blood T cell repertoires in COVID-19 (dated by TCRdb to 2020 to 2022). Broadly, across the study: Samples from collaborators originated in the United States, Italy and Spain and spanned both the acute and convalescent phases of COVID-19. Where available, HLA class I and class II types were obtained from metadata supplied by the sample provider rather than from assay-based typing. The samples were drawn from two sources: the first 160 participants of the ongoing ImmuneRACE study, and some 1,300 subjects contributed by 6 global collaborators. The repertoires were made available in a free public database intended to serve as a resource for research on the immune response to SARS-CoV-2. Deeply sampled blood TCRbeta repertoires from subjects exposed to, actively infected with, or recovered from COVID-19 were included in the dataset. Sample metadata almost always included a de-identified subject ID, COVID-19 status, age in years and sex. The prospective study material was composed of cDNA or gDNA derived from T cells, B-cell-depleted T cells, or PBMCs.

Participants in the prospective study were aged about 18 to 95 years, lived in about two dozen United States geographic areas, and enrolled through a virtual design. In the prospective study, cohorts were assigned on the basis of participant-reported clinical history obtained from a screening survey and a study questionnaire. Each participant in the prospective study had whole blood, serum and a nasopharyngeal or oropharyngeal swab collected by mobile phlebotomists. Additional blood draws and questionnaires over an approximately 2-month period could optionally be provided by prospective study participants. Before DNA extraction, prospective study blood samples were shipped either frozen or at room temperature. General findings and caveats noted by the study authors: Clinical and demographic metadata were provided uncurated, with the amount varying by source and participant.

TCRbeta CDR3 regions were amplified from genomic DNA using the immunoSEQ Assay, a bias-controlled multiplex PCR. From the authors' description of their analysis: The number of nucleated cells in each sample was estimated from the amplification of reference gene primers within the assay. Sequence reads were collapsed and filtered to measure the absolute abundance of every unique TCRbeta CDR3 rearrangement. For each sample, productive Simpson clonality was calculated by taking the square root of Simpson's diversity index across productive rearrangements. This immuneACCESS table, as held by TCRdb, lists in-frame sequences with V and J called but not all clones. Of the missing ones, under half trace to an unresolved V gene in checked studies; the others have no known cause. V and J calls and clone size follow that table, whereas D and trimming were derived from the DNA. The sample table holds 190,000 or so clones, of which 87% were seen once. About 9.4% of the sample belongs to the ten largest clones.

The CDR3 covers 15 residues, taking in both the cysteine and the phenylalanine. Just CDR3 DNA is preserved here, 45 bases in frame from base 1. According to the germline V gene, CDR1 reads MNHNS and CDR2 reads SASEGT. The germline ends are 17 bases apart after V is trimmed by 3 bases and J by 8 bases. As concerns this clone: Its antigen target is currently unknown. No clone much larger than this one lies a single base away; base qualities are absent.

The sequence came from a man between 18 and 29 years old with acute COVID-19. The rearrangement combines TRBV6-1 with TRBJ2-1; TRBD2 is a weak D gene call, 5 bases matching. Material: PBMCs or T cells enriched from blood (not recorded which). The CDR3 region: CASSETPEAVDEQFF. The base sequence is TGTGCCAGCAGTGAGACCCCGGAGGCCGTTGATGAGCAGTTCTTC.